This T cell receptor beta chain was observed in a study of cytomegalovirus exposure and HLA in healthy donors. J was trimmed by 7 bases and V by 6 bases; bases with no gene match: 6. CDR1 and CDR2 from the germline V gene are MNHEY and SVGAGI. The CDR3 sequence is 13 residues long. Amplification used 60 Vbeta primers and 13 Jbeta primers. The repertoire was sequenced with immunoSEQ multiplex PCR; TCRdb's copy has only in-frame clones and lacks some. This table holds approximately 190,000 clones, roughly 80% found once. The chain uses TRBV6-5 and TRBJ2-1; 7 bases are a match to TRBD2. The clonotype originates from a man aged 35 to 55 in good health and CMV-seropositive. The sample was PBMCs. CDR3 nucleotide sequence: TGTGCCAGCAGAGGACTAGTATATAATGAGCAGTTCTTC. As protein: CASRGLVYNEQFF.